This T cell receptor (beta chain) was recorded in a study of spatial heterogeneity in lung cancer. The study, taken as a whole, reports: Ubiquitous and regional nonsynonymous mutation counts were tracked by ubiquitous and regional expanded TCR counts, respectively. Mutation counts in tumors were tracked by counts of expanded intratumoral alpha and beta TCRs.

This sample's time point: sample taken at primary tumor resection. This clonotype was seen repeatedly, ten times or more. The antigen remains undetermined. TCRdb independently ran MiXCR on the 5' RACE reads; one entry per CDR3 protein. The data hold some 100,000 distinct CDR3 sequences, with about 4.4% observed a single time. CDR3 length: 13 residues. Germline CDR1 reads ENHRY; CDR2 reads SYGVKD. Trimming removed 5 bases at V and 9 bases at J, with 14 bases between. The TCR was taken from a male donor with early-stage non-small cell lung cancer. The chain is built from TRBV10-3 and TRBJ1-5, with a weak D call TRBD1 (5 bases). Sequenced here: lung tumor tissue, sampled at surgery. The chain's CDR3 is CAISPGGLTPQHF. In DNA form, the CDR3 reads TGTGCCATCAGTCCGGGGGGACTCACGCCCCAGCATTTT.